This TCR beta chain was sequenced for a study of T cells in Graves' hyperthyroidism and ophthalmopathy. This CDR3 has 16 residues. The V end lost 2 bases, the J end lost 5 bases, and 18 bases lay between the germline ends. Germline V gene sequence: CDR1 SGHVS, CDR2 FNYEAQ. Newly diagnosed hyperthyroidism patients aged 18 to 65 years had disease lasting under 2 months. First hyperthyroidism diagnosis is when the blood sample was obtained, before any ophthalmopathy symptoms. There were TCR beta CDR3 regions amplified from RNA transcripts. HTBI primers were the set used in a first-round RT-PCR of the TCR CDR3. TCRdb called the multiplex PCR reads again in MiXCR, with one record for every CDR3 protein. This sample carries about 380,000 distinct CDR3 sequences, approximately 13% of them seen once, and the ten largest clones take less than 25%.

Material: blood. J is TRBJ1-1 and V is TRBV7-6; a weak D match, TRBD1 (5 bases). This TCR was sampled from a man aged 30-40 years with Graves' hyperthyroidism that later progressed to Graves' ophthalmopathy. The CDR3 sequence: CASSLTPGTSYTEAFF. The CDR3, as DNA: TGTGCCAGCAGCTTAACCCCCGGGACTTCCTATACTGAAGCTTTCTTT. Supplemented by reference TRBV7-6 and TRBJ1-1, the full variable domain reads GAGVSQSPRYKVTKRGQDVALRCDPISGHVSLYWYRQALGQGPEFLTYFNYEAQQDKSGLPNDRFSAERPEGSISTLTIQRTEQRDSAMYRCASSLTPGTSYTEAFFGQGTRLTVV.